This T cell receptor beta chain was recovered during a study of blood T cell repertoires in COVID-19. About the research overall: Both acute and convalescent COVID-19 samples were obtained from the United States, Italy and Spain. In each case, the material was cDNA or gDNA derived from T cells, B-cell-depleted T cells, or PBMCs.

The CDR3 contains 14 residues. CDR1 is SGHRS, CDR2 YFSETQ, per germline. Trimming removed 4 bases from V and 3 bases from J; junction bases left unmatched: 5. In the original workflow: Amplification of reference gene primers provided the estimated nucleated cell counts. Repertoires were generated with immunoSEQ multiplex PCR, while TCRdb's copy carries only in-frame clones and drops some. The V and J calls and clone size come from that table; D and trimming were worked out from the DNA. This repertoire shows some 200,000 clones, roughly 87% found once; its top ten account for approximately 6.1%. What was sequenced was peripheral blood. This chain uses TRBV5-1 with TRBJ2-3, with 7 nucleotides matching TRBD2. The receptor was derived from a woman in her forties with acute or convalescent COVID-19. In nucleotides, the CDR3 is TGCGCCAGCAGCAGGGCGGGGGAAACAGATACGCAGTATTTT. Translating it yields CASSRAGETDTQYF.